This TCR beta chain is drawn from a study of post-analysis software for immune sequencing data. General study results and limits: Controls showed significantly higher normalized Chao1 diversity than did multiple sclerosis patients. Four or five TRBV segments, including TRBV5-6, TRBV5-1 and TRBV20-1, were more frequent in patients than controls. Strong same-batch co-clustering of samples appeared with F measure clustering.

The germline V gene encodes CDR1 SQVTM and CDR2 ANQGSEA. Trimming pared 6 bases from V and 1 base from J, leaving 15 bases between. The CDR3 runs to 14 residues. Unique molecular identifiers were built into the TCR beta cDNA libraries. TCRdb passed the PCR reads through MiXCR, listing each CDR3 protein once. The data hold about 680,000 distinct CDR3 sequences, with approximately 59% observed a single time. Notes on this clonotype: The antigen is undetermined.

The chain links TRBV29-1 to TRBJ1-1, with a weak D call TRBD1 (5 bases). The receptor comes from a girl aged 2 to 9 with multiple sclerosis. Sequenced: blood. The CDR3 loop reads CSVQSFTGNTEAFF. The CDR3 region has the DNA TGCAGCGTCCAGTCCTTCACAGGGAACACTGAAGCTTTCTTT.